This TCR beta chain stems from a study of blood T cell repertoires in COVID-19. Across the study: The cDNA or gDNA used as material had been derived from T cells, B-cell-depleted T cells, or PBMCs.

This CDR3 comprises 14 residues. V gave up 4 bases and J gave up 7 bases, with 15 bases separating them. CDR1 is SGHNT and CDR2 is YYREEE in the germline V gene (reference sequence). Participants reported their clinical history, and cohort assignment relied on those reports. This clone was recorded a few times. Sequencing used immunoSEQ multiplex PCR; TCRdb keeps in-frame clones, though not all of them. The sample holds 160,000 or so clones, more than 70% seen once. The sequencing sample was made of PBMCs or T cells enriched from blood (not recorded which). The sequence was obtained from a man aged 55-75 years who had recovered from COVID-19. J is TRBJ2-1 and V is TRBV5-4, with D possibly matching TRBD2 (6 bases). As DNA, the CDR3 is TGTGCCAGCAGCCCGGGACTTACTGGGAATGAGCAGTTCTTC. Translating gives CASSPGLTGNEQFF.